The 13 T cell receptor beta chains given below trace back to one sample, sequenced in a study of blood T cell repertoires in COVID-19. Sequenced by immunoSEQ multiplex PCR; TCRdb stores in-frame clones only, minus some. The sample yields some 300,000 clones, 70% to 90% seen once. The sample taken for sequencing was PBMCs or T cells enriched from blood (not recorded which). The receptors originated from a man younger than 40 who had recovered from COVID-19.

The CDR3 spells CASSLNFASGRALTDTQYF. The DNA of the CDR3 is TGTGCCAGCAGTTTAAACTTTGCTAGCGGGAGGGCTCTCACAGATACGCAGTATTTT. The chain has TRBV27 and TRBJ2-3; 12 bases match TRBD2. Germline trimming cut 2 bases from V and 2 bases from J; bases unmatched to any gene: 11. The CDR3 contains 19 residues. From germline, CDR1 is MNHEY and CDR2 SMNVEV (reference sequence).

The genes are TRBV6-4 and TRBJ2-3; a weak D match, TRBD2 (5 bases). V dropped 3 bases and J dropped 1 base, with 14 bases sitting between them. There are 16 residues in the CDR3. Germline-derived CDR1 and CDR2 are MRHNA and SNTAGT. The CDR3, as DNA: TGTGCCAGCAGTGAACGCCCGGGGAAGGGCACAGATACGCAGTATTTT. This codes for CASSERPGKGTDTQYF.

This clone was seen just once. The J gene is TRBJ2-7, the V gene TRBV5-1; perhaps TRBD2 as D (6 bases). Looked up from germline, CDR1 is SGHRS and CDR2 is YFSETQ. The V end was cut by 7 bases, the J end by 3 bases, with 20 bases between. The CDR3 consists of 15 residues. For the CDR3, the DNA is TGCGCCAGCGCGGTCGGCGGTGTGGGGGGCTACGAGCAGTACTTC. Encoded protein: CASAVGGVGGYEQYF.

The CDR3 here is CASGSFAAGGNTIYF. CDR3 nucleotides: TGTGCTAGTGGTTCGTTTGCTGCCGGGGGAAACACCATATATTTT. The chain uses TRBV12-5 and TRBJ1-3, with no clear D. V lost 4 bases and J lost 4, with 14 bases in between. Germline lookup yields CDR1 LGHNT and CDR2 FRNRAP. This CDR3 spans 15 amino acids.

V is TRBV6-2 or TRBV6-3 and J is TRBJ2-3; TRBD1 might be the D (6 bases). Germline CDR1 and CDR2: MNHEY and SVGEGT. Trimming took off 2 bases at V and 0 bases at J, with 18 bases between the two ends. The CDR3 loop spans 18 amino acids. DNA of the CDR3: TGTGCCAGCAGTTACGGTCAGGGGAATATGCCGAGCACAGATACGCAGTATTTT. It translates to CASSYGQGNMPSTDTQYF.

This CDR3 is CASRGQGRYGYTF. CDR3 DNA sequence: TGTGCCAGCAGGGGACAGGGCCGTTATGGCTACACCTTC. The J gene is TRBJ1-2, the V gene TRBV6-5, with TRBD1 matching 9 bases. Germline V gene sequence: CDR1 MNHEY, CDR2 SVGAGI. This CDR3 is built from 13 residues. The V gene end was trimmed by 6 bases and the J gene end by 5 bases; junction bases not matched to a gene: 4.

This rearrangement joins TRBV7-9 to TRBJ2-3, with D perhaps TRBD1 or TRBD2 (6 bases each). The V gene's germline CDR1 is SEHNR and CDR2 FQNEAQ (reference sequence). The CDR3 sequence is 15 residues long. Trimming removed 7 bases at V and 1 base at J, with 15 bases between. This CDR3 reads CASTTGRFGTDTQYF. The CDR3 DNA follows: TGTGCCAGCACCACAGGGAGGTTCGGCACAGATACGCAGTATTTT. Variable domain in full (rest from reference TRBV7-9 and TRBJ2-3): DTGVSQNPRHKITKRGQNVTFRCDPISEHNRLYWYRQTLGQGPEFLTYFQNEAQLEKSRLLSDRFSAERPKGSFSTLEIQRTEQGDSAMYLCASTTGRFGTDTQYFGPGTRLTVL.

V gene TRBV24-1 combines with J gene TRBJ2-7; 7 bases map to TRBD1. CDR1 is KGHDR and CDR2 is SFDVKD in the germline V gene. With 2 bases clipped from V and 2 bases from J, the junction kept 5 bases outside the gene matches. The CDR3 spans 15 residues. The CDR3, as DNA: TGTGCCACCAGTGATTCTGGGACAGCGGCCTACGAGCAGTACTTC. It is translated as CATSDSGTAAYEQYF.

This chain links TRBV28 with TRBJ2-7, with D unclear. The germline CDR1 and CDR2 sequences are MDHEN and SYDVKM. The CDR3 runs 11 residues. With 6 bases removed from V and 3 bases from J, the gap between germline ends came to 6 bases. The chain's CDR3 is CASSFLYEQYF. CDR3 DNA sequence: TGTGCCAGCAGCTTCCTCTACGAGCAGTACTTC.

J is TRBJ1-3 and V is TRBV5-1; possible D gene TRBD1, 6 bases. The germline gives CDR1 SGHRS, CDR2 YFSETQ. The CDR3 is made up of 20 amino acids. V lost 2 bases and J 0 bases, leaving 24 bases between the germline ends. The CDR3 protein is CASSFNPGQSRGPSGNTIYF. The CDR3 region has the DNA TGCGCCAGCAGCTTTAATCCAGGGCAAAGCAGGGGCCCCTCTGGAAACACCATATATTTT.

V usage is TRBV6-5 and J usage is TRBJ2-7; 8 nucleotides match TRBD1. CDR3 length: 15 residues. Trimming removed 0 bases from V and 4 bases from J; junction bases left unmatched: 5. Germline values: CDR1 MNHEY, CDR2 SVGAGI. The CDR3: CASSYSPGGLYEQYF. As DNA, the CDR3 is TGTGCCAGCAGTTACTCGCCAGGGGGCCTATACGAGCAGTACTTC.

The genes are TRBV18 and TRBJ2-4, with 13 bases matching TRBD2. The CDR3 runs 21 residues. The junction had 22 bases not matched to a gene; V was cut back by 3 bases and J by 8 bases. The germline CDR1 and CDR2 sequences are KGHSH and LQKENI. The CDR3 nucleotides read TGTGCCAGCTCACCGCAGGGGGGACTAGCGGGATCCGAGGGCTCGAGGGACATTCAGTACTTC. This translates into CASSPQGGLAGSEGSRDIQYF.

V is TRBV19 and J is TRBJ1-2, with 10 bases identical to TRBD1. V dropped 7 bases and J dropped 2; count of bases not matched to a gene: 4. Germline lookup yields CDR1 LNHDA and CDR2 SQIVND (reference sequence). This CDR3 contains 14 residues. CDR3 residues: CASIPGQGNYGYTF. The CDR3 bases are TGTGCCAGTATCCCGGGACAGGGGAACTATGGCTACACCTTC.